Following are 17 T cell receptor beta chains from one sample sequenced in a study of blood T cell repertoires in COVID-19. Generated by immunoSEQ multiplex PCR, the TCRdb table keeps only in-frame clones and is missing some. The sample consists of around 80,000 clones, 75% to 95% of them appearing once. Sequenced input: peripheral blood. These receptors were taken from an elderly woman with acute or convalescent COVID-19.

This chain uses TRBV4-1 with TRBJ1-2, with unresolved D. V gave up 5 bases and J gave up 4 bases, with 8 bases separating them. The CDR3 totals 12 residues. Germline V lookup: CDR1 MGHRA, CDR2 YSYEKL. DNA of the CDR3: TGCGCCAGCAGCTCTGGAGGCTATGGCTACACCTTC. Its protein is CASSSGGYGYTF.

In its sample, this clone ranks as medium-sized. The chain uses TRBV19 and TRBJ1-2; 10 nucleotides match TRBD1. The CDR3 contains 14 residues. Trimming cost V 4 bases and J 5 bases; bases outside gene matches: 4. The germline V gene has CDR1 LNHDA and CDR2 SQIVND (reference sequence). The CDR3 sequence is CASSTTGQGYGYTF. CDR3 coding DNA: TGTGCCAGTAGTACAACGGGACAGGGGTATGGCTACACCTTC.

The chain employs TRBV29-1 and TRBJ2-7; 8 bases are a match to TRBD1. V lost 8 bases, J lost 0 bases, and 6 bases stayed unmatched. The germline V gene encodes CDR1 SQVTM and CDR2 ANQGSEA. This CDR3 is built from 13 residues. In DNA form, the CDR3 reads TGCAGCCCGGACAGGGTCCCCTCCTACGAGCAGTACTTC. Protein product: CSPDRVPSYEQYF.

The chain is built from TRBV12-5 and TRBJ1-5, with 10 bases matching TRBD1. This CDR3 is built from 18 residues. The germline V gene encodes CDR1 LGHNT and CDR2 FRNRAP. V was clipped by 2 bases and J by 5 bases; unmatched bases: 12. The CDR3 bases are TGTGCTAGTGGTTTGACCGACTCGGGACAGGGGAGGCATCAGCCCCAGCATTTT. Its protein product is CASGLTDSGQGRHQPQHF.

The chain employs TRBV5-1 and TRBJ2-2; 9 nucleotides align to TRBD2. V lost 3 bases to trimming and J lost 4 bases; unmatched junction nucleotides: 7. The germline CDR1 and CDR2 sequences are SGHRS and YFSETQ. This CDR3 is 16 amino acids long. For the CDR3, the DNA is TGCGCCAGCAGCTGGAATAGCGGGAGAGGCACCGGGGAGCTGTTTTTT. This translates into CASSWNSGRGTGELFF.

This sequence joins TRBV18 and TRBJ1-3, with 10 bases aligning to TRBD1. CDR1 is KGHSH and CDR2 is LQKENI in the germline V gene. This CDR3 contains 16 residues. Trimming at V came to 3 bases and at J to 4 bases, leaving 6 bases not matched to a gene. The DNA of the CDR3 is TGTGCCAGCTCACCCTCGGGACAGGGGTACGGAAACACCATATATTTT. As protein: CASSPSGQGYGNTIYF.

V usage is TRBV19 and J usage is TRBJ1-2, with 7 positions matching TRBD1. The CDR3 has 16 amino acids. The V and J ends lost 6 bases and 0 bases, in that order; junction bases with no gene match: 10. Germline CDR1 and CDR2: LNHDA and SQIVND (reference sequence). CDR3 protein: CASRTRTGRANYGYTF. The CDR3 DNA follows: TGTGCCAGTAGAACGAGGACAGGCCGAGCTAACTATGGCTACACCTTC. The whole variable domain, remainder taken from reference TRBV19 and TRBJ1-2, is DGGITQSPKYLFRKEGQNVTLSCEQNLNHDAMYWYRQDPGQGLRLIYYSQIVNDFQKGDIAEGYSVSREKKESFPLTVTSAQKNPTAFYLCASRTRTGRANYGYTFGSGTRLTVV.

This clone was seen a handful of times. The CDR3 spells CASMLVGSGLYNEQFF. In nucleotides, the CDR3 is TGTGCCAGCATGCTTGTGGGGAGCGGCCTCTACAATGAGCAGTTCTTC. The chain employs TRBV2 and TRBJ2-1, with D possibly matching TRBD2 (5 bases). The CDR3 is 16 residues long. V was clipped by 7 bases and J by 3 bases, with 19 bases between them. Germline V lookup: CDR1 SNHLY, CDR2 FYNNEI. Full variable domain (missing parts from reference TRBV2 and TRBJ2-1): EPEVTQTPSHQVTQMGQEVILRCVPISNHLYFYWYRQILGQKVEFLVSFYNNEISEKSEIFDDQFSVERPDGSNFTLKIRSTKLEDSAMYFCASMLVGSGLYNEQFFGPGTRLTVL.

The rearrangement joins TRBV3-1 (or the pseudogene TRBV3-2) to TRBJ2-5, with D tentatively TRBD2 (7 bases). V was cut by 2 bases and J by 5 bases, with 18 bases left in between. This CDR3 has 16 amino acids. Per germline, CDR1 LGHDT and CDR2 YNNKEL (reference sequence). The CDR3 sequence: CASSQFSGGISETQYF. The CDR3 nucleotides are TGTGCCAGCAGCCAATTCTCGGGGGGCATATCGGAGACCCAGTACTTC.

The chain uses TRBV6-5 and TRBJ1-2, with D unresolved. V was shortened by 3 bases and J by 0 bases, with 8 bases between the two germline ends. The CDR3 is 14 residues long. CDR1 is MNHEY and CDR2 is SVGAGI in the germline V gene. CDR3 DNA: TGTGCCAGCAGTTATACAGAGACTAACTATGGCTACACCTTC. It is translated as CASSYTETNYGYTF.

The genes are TRBV14 and TRBJ2-7; 8 bases match TRBD1. Germline-derived CDR1 and CDR2 are SGHDN and FVKESK. Trimming cost V 4 bases and J 1 base; bases outside gene matches: 18. The CDR3 has 19 residues. The CDR3 sequence: CASSRVRTGQIGSSYEQYF. The CDR3 bases are TGTGCCAGCAGCCGGGTGAGGACAGGGCAGATCGGAAGTTCCTACGAGCAGTACTTC.

The chain has TRBV5-6 and TRBJ1-6, with 7 nucleotides matching TRBD1. The CDR3 spans 14 residues. With V trimmed by 9 bases and J by 7 bases, 10 bases remained unmatched. The germline V gene has CDR1 SGHDT and CDR2 YYEEEE. This CDR3 reads CATYSRGQNSPLHF. CDR3 in DNA: TGTGCCACCTATTCTAGGGGACAGAATTCACCCCTCCACTTT.

V gene TRBV19 combines with J gene TRBJ2-2; D is unclear. Trimming shortened V by 2 bases and J by 5 bases, and 9 bases separated the two germline ends. This CDR3 has 14 residues. Germline loops: CDR1 LNHDA, CDR2 SQIVND (reference sequence). DNA for the CDR3: TGTGCCAGTAGTATAATTTTGACAACCGGGGAGCTGTTTTTT. Translation: CASSIILTTGELFF.

The CDR3 spells CASSRRESNQPQHF. Here the CDR3 DNA reads TGTGCCAGTAGTAGGAGGGAAAGCAATCAGCCCCAGCATTTT. This chain links TRBV19 with TRBJ1-5; D gene ambiguous. Germline CDR1 and CDR2: LNHDA and SQIVND (reference sequence). CDR3 length equals 14 residues. V was clipped by 4 bases and J by 1 base, with 8 bases between them.

The genes are TRBV6-6 and TRBJ1-1, with 7 bases that match TRBD1. The length of the CDR3 is 13 residues. The V gene's germline CDR1 is MNHNY and CDR2 SVGAGI (reference sequence). Written as DNA, the CDR3 is TGTGTCGCCTCCAGGGGGGTCAACACTGAAGCTTTCTTT. It is translated as CVASRGVNTEAFF.

V gene TRBV4-1 combines with J gene TRBJ1-5; 10 bases map to TRBD1. With 0 bases clipped from V and 7 bases from J, the junction kept 9 bases outside the gene matches. This CDR3 comprises 17 residues. The germline V gene encodes CDR1 MGHRA and CDR2 YSYEKL. As DNA, the CDR3 is TGCGCCAGCAGCCAAGAAGAGGCCGGGACAGGGGACCAGCCCCAGCATTTT. As protein: CASSQEEAGTGDQPQHF.

The chain is built from TRBV7-9 and TRBJ2-3; TRBD2 might be the D (6 bases). This CDR3 has 15 amino acids. Deletions cut 5 bases from V and 5 bases from J, with 17 bases between. Germline V gene sequence: CDR1 SEHNR, CDR2 FQNEAQ (reference sequence). The chain's CDR3 is CASSHGTWGKDTQYF. CDR3 sequence (DNA): TGTGCCAGCAGCCACGGGACTTGGGGAAAAGATACGCAGTATTTT.